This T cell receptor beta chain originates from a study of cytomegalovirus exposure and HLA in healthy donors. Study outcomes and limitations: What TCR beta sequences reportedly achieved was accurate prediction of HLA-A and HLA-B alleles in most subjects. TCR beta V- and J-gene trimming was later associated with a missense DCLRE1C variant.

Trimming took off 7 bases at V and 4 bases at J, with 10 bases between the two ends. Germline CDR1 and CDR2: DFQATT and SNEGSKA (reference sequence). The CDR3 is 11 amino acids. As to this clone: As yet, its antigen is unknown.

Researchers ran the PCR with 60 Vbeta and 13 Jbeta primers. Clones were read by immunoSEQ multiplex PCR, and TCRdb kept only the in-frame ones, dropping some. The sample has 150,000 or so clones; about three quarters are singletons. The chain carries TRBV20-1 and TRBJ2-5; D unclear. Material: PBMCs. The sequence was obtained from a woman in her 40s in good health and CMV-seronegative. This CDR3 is CSVTVRETQYF. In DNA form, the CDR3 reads TGCAGTGTTACAGTGCGAGAGACCCAGTACTTC.